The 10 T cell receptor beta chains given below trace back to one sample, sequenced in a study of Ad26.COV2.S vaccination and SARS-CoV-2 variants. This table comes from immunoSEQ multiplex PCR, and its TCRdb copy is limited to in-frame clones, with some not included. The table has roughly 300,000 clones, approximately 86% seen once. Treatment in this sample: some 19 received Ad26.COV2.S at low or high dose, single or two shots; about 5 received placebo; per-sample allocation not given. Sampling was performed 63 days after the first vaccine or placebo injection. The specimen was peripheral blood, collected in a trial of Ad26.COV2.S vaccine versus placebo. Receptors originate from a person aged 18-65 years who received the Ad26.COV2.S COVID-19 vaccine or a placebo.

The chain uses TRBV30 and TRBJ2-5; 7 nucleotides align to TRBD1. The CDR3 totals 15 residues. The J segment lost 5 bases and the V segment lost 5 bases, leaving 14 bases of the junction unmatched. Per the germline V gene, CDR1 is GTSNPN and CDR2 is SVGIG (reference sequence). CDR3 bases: TGTGCCTGGTTGGAAAAAACAGGGGCCCGGGAGACCCAGTACTTC. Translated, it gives CAWLEKTGARETQYF.

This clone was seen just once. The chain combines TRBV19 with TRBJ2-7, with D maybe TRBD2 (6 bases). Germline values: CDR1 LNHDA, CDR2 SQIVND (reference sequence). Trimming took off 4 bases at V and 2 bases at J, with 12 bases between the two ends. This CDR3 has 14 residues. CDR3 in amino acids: CASSSGAPTYEQYF. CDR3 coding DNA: TGTGCCAGTAGTAGCGGGGCACCTACCTACGAGCAGTACTTC.

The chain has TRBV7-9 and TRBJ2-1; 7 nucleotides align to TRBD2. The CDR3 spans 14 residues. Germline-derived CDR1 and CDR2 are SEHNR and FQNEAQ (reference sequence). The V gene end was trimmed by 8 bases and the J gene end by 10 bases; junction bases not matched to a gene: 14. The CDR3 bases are TGTGCCAGCCCTCTTTTAGGTAGCGGGCCAGAGCAGTTCTTC. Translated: CASPLLGSGPEQFF.

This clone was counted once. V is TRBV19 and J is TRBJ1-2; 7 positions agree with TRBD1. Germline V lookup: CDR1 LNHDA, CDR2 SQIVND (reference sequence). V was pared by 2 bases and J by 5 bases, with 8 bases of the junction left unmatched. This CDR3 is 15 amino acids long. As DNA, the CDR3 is TGTGCCAGTAGTATACGGGGACAGATCTCTTATGGCTACACCTTC. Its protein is CASSIRGQISYGYTF.

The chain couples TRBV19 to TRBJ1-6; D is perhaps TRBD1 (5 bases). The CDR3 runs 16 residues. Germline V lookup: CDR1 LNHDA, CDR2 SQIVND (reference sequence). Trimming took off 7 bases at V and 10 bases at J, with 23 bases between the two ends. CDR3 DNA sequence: TGTGCCAGTACCCCAAGGGGCGTGGCAGGCGGGTCACCCCTCCACTTT. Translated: CASTPRGVAGGSPLHF.

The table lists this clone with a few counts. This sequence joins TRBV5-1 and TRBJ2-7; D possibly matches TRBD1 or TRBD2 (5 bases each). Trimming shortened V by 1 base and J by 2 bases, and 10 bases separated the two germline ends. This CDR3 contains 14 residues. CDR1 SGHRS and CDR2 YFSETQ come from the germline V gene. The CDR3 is CASSLRGVTYEQYF. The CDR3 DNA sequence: TGCGCCAGCAGCTTGAGGGGAGTGACCTACGAGCAGTACTTC.

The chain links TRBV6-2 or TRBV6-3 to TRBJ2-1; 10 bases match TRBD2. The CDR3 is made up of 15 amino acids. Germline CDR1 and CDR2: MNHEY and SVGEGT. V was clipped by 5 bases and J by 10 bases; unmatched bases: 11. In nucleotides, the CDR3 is TGTGCCAGCAGTACCAGACTAGCGGGTGGACGGGAGCAGTTCTTC. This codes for CASSTRLAGGREQFF.

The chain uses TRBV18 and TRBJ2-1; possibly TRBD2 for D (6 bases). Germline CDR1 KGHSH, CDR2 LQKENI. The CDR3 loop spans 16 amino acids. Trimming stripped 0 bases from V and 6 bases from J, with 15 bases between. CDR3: CASSPPGLRDGNEQFF. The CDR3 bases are TGTGCCAGCTCACCACCCGGTCTGCGGGATGGCAATGAGCAGTTCTTC.

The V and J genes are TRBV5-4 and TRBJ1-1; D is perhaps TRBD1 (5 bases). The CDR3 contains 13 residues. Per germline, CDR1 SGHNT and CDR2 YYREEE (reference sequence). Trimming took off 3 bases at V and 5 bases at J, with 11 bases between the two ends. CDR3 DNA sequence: TGTGCCAGCAGCTCCGATGGGGCGACTGAAGCTTTCTTT. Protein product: CASSSDGATEAFF.

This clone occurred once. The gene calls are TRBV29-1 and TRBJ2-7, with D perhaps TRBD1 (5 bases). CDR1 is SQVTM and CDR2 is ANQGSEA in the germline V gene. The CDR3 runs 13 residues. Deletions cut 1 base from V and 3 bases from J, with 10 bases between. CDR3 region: CSVEGGPFYEQYF. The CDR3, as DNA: TGCAGCGTTGAAGGGGGCCCATTCTACGAGCAGTACTTC.